The 24 T cell receptor beta chains listed next were all sequenced from one sample in a study of shared clonotypes between healthy human individuals. Sequencing used immunoSEQ multiplex PCR; TCRdb keeps in-frame clones, though not all of them. The table shows some 1.5 million clones, with approximately 96% occurring only once. Sequencing used naive CD4+ T cells sorted from blood. The subset was: CD45RA+ positively selected. Receptor source: a man younger than 40 in good health.

V gene TRBV25-1 combines with J gene TRBJ2-7; D remains unclear. The CDR3 runs to 11 residues. Per germline, CDR1 MGHDK and CDR2 SYGVNS. V lost 2 bases and J 9 bases, leaving 8 bases between the germline ends. This chain's CDR3 is CASSEPSRQYF. CDR3 sequence (DNA): TGTGCCAGCAGTGAACCTAGTCGGCAGTACTTC.

The rearrangement uses TRBV29-1 and TRBJ2-1, with D perhaps TRBD1 or TRBD2 (7 bases each). Germline CDR1 SQVTM, CDR2 ANQGSEA. V was pared by 8 bases and J by 4 bases, with 15 bases between. The CDR3 spans 13 residues. The CDR3 DNA sequence: TGCAGCTGGGAGGGGGCCCGTTACAATGAGCAGTTCTTC. It specifies CSWEGARYNEQFF.

This chain joins TRBV28 and TRBJ2-1; no clear D gene. The CDR3 is 13 amino acids. Germline V gives CDR1 MDHEN, CDR2 SYDVKM. The V and J ends lost 6 bases and 1 base respectively, with 7 bases between them. CDR3 sequence reads: CASSPRSYNEQFF. The CDR3 DNA reads as TGTGCCAGCAGCCCGCGGTCCTACAATGAGCAGTTCTTC.

The chain combines TRBV10-3 with TRBJ2-5; 8 bases agree with TRBD2. Germline lookup yields CDR1 ENHRY and CDR2 SYGVKD. This CDR3 contains 13 residues. Losses at the gene ends were 8 bases for V and 5 bases for J; bases not matched to a gene: 7. Here the CDR3 reads CAIQMTSDETQYF. The CDR3 DNA is TGTGCCATCCAGATGACTAGCGATGAGACCCAGTACTTC.

This chain links TRBV18 with TRBJ2-4; no definite D call. The CDR3 sequence is 14 residues long. V was shortened by 5 bases and J by 8 bases, with 16 bases between the two germline ends. Germline CDR1 is KGHSH and CDR2 is LQKENI. The CDR3 sequence is CASSSDTPGDIQYF. The CDR3 coding sequence is TGTGCCAGCTCATCCGACACACCAGGTGACATTCAGTACTTC.

CDR3 loop: CSATSDNEQFF. CDR3 bases: TGCAGCGCCACTAGCGACAATGAGCAGTTCTTC. V is TRBV29-1 and J is TRBJ2-1; TRBD2 agrees at 7 bases. Looked up from germline, CDR1 is SQVTM and CDR2 is ANQGSEA. This CDR3 spans 11 amino acids. Germline trimming cut 7 bases from V and 5 bases from J; bases unmatched to any gene: 2.

The chain couples TRBV11-2 to TRBJ2-5; 10 bases line up with TRBD2. The CDR3 loop spans 16 amino acids. Germline loops: CDR1 SGHAT, CDR2 FQNNGV. J was trimmed by 5 bases and V by 4 bases; bases with no gene match: 10. DNA for the CDR3: TGTGCCAGCAGCTCCGCGAGAGCGGGAGGGCCTGAGACCCAGTACTTC. The encoded protein is CASSSARAGGPETQYF. The whole variable domain, filled in from reference TRBV11-2 and TRBJ2-5, reads EAGVAQSPRYKIIEKRQSVAFWCNPISGHATLYWYQQILGQGPKLLIQFQNNGVVDDSQLPKDRFSAERLKGVDSTLKIQPAKLEDSAVYLCASSSARAGGPETQYFGPGTRLLVL.

The chain combines TRBV28 with TRBJ2-1; either TRBD1 or TRBD2 may fit D (5 bases each). Germline lookup yields CDR1 MDHEN and CDR2 SYDVKM. V was shortened by 7 bases and J by 4 bases, with 17 bases between the two germline ends. CDR3 size: 15 residues. CDR3 sequence: CASNTPGRYYNEQFF. DNA for the CDR3: TGTGCCAGCAATACGCCGGGACGGTATTACAATGAGCAGTTCTTC.

The V call is TRBV7-6, the J call TRBJ2-7, with D tentatively TRBD1 or TRBD2 (5 bases each). The V and J ends lost 5 bases and 2 bases respectively, with 16 bases between them. This CDR3 comprises 15 residues. CDR1 is SGHVS, CDR2 FNYEAQ, per germline. CDR3 sequence: CASSQPRAGTYEQYF. The DNA for the CDR3 is TGTGCCAGCAGCCAACCGCGGGCAGGGACCTACGAGCAGTACTTC.

The rearrangement uses TRBV4-2 and TRBJ2-7; TRBD2 matches at 9 bases. This CDR3 is built from 17 residues. Germline CDR1 LGHNA, CDR2 YNFKEQ. V lost 3 bases, J lost 2 bases, and 11 bases stayed unmatched. Here the CDR3 reads CASSQVGASGTTYEQYF. As DNA, the CDR3 is TGTGCCAGCAGCCAGGTGGGAGCTAGCGGGACCACCTACGAGCAGTACTTC.

J is TRBJ2-2 and V is TRBV18; TRBD1 matches 9 bases. Germline V gene sequence: CDR1 KGHSH, CDR2 LQKENI. This CDR3 region has 16 residues. The V segment lost 0 bases and the J segment 6 bases; nucleotides outside the gene matches: 5. The CDR3 nucleotides read TGTGCCAGCTCACCACCCGGACAGGGGTTCGCCGGGGAGCTGTTTTTT. Translation gives CASSPPGQGFAGELFF.

In nucleotides, the CDR3 is TGTGCCAGCAGCCCCCAGCCAACCGCTAATGAAAAACTGTTTTTT. Translating gives CASSPQPTANEKLFF. The rearrangement links TRBV7-9 to TRBJ1-4, with no clear D. Looked up from germline, CDR1 is SEHNR and CDR2 is FQNEAQ (reference sequence). The CDR3 runs 15 residues. Trimming removed 5 bases from V and 3 bases from J, with 13 bases in between. The full variable domain, completed using reference TRBV7-9 and TRBJ1-4, is DTGVSQNPRHKITKRGQNVTFRCDPISEHNRLYWYRQTLGQGPEFLTYFQNEAQLEKSRLLSDRFSAERPKGSFSTLEIQRTEQGDSAMYLCASSPQPTANEKLFFGSGTQLSVL.

As regards this clone: The same CDR3 can be traced to other DNA sequences in this sample. CDR3 nucleotide sequence: TGCGCCAGCAGTGCGGGATACAATGAGCAGTTCTTC. Translation gives CASSAGYNEQFF. This sequence joins TRBV5-1 and TRBJ2-1; TRBD2 might be the D (6 bases). From germline, CDR1 is SGHRS and CDR2 YFSETQ. The CDR3 loop spans 12 amino acids. V was trimmed by 5 bases and J by 4 bases, leaving 7 bases between them.

This clone was recorded only once. The chain links TRBV27 to TRBJ2-7; 9 positions match TRBD1. Germline loops: CDR1 MNHEY, CDR2 SMNVEV (reference sequence). The CDR3 spans 15 residues. Trimming removed 6 bases from V and 2 bases from J; junction bases left unmatched: 8. The CDR3 region has the DNA TGTGCCAGCAGGCCCCAAGGACAGGGGCCCTACGAGCAGTACTTC. It yields the protein CASRPQGQGPYEQYF.

The chain couples TRBV5-5 to TRBJ2-1; the match to TRBD1 covers 10 bases. Germline CDR1 SGHKS, CDR2 YYEKEE (reference sequence). The ends lost 4 bases at V and 8 bases at J; junction bases unmatched: 9. The CDR3 consists of 15 residues. The CDR3 coding sequence is TGTGCCAGCAGCCTCCGGGACAGGGGAGGGTATGAGCAGTTCTTC. Its translation is CASSLRDRGGYEQFF.

The chain joins TRBV10-2 to TRBJ2-1, with no clear D. Germline V gene lookup returns CDR1 WSHSY and CDR2 SAAADI. Trimming took 3 bases from V and 2 from J, leaving 5 bases between them. The CDR3 runs 13 residues. The CDR3 region is CASSDQTYNEQFF. CDR3 in DNA: TGCGCCAGCAGTGACCAGACCTACAATGAGCAGTTCTTC.

About this clone itself: The sample has other DNA sequences that encode this CDR3 too. This chain links TRBV30 with TRBJ1-5; tentative D call: TRBD1 (5 bases). The germline V gene encodes CDR1 GTSNPN and CDR2 SVGIG (reference sequence). V gave up 5 bases and J gave up 2 bases, with 10 bases separating them. The CDR3 extends over 13 amino acids. The CDR3 region has the DNA TGTGCCTGGTCAGGAGGGGGCAATCAGCCCCAGCATTTT. Translated, it gives CAWSGGGNQPQHF.

About this clone itself: The same CDR3 is also encoded by other DNA sequences in this sample. The CDR3 protein is CASSIGPPYEQYF. CDR3 sequence (DNA): TGTGCCAGTAGTATCGGTCCCCCCTACGAGCAGTACTTC. This rearrangement joins TRBV19 to TRBJ2-7; D gene uncertain. This CDR3 is built from 13 residues. Germline V gives CDR1 LNHDA, CDR2 SQIVND (reference sequence). The V end was cut by 3 bases, the J end by 2 bases, with 8 bases between.

This clone was seen once. This chain uses TRBV7-9 with TRBJ2-7; D not resolved. The V gene's germline CDR1 is SEHNR and CDR2 FQNEAQ (reference sequence). Trimming shortened V by 2 bases and J by 3 bases, and 5 bases separated the two germline ends. The CDR3 spans 12 residues. The CDR3 nucleotides are TGTGCCAGCAGCTTATATAACTACGAGCAGTACTTC. Its protein product is CASSLYNYEQYF.

In this sample, this clone turned up once. The chain has TRBV5-1 and TRBJ2-1, with a weak D call TRBD2 (5 bases). Trimming removed 3 bases at V and 1 base at J, with 8 bases between. In germline, CDR1 is SGHRS, CDR2 YFSETQ. The CDR3 is 14 residues long. The CDR3 nucleotides are TGCGCCAGCAGCTACGGAGGTTCCTACAATGAGCAGTTCTTC. It specifies CASSYGGSYNEQFF.

The chain recombines TRBV10-3 with TRBJ1-3; D gene ambiguous. V was clipped by 4 bases and J by 2 bases, with 9 bases between them. Germline V gene sequence: CDR1 ENHRY, CDR2 SYGVKD. The CDR3 spans 14 residues. For the CDR3, the DNA is TGTGCCATCAGTGGGGCTGGGGCTGGAAACACCATATATTTT. This gives the protein CAISGAGAGNTIYF.

This clone is a singleton in its sample. DNA of the CDR3: TGCAGCGTTGAAGAATCCCTAGCGGGAGTCGAGGAGCAGTACTTC. Its protein product is CSVEESLAGVEEQYF. The chain uses TRBV29-1 and TRBJ2-7; TRBD2 agrees at 10 bases. Germline CDR1 and CDR2: SQVTM and ANQGSEA. The V and J ends lost 0 bases and 7 bases, in that order; junction bases with no gene match: 9. CDR3 length: 15 amino acids.

The gene calls are TRBV30 and TRBJ1-1; the D is unclear. The CDR3 is 12 amino acids. CDR1 is GTSNPN, CDR2 SVGIG, per germline (reference sequence). Deletions cut 4 bases from V and 0 bases from J, with 6 bases between. The CDR3 is CAWIGLNTEAFF. The CDR3 coding sequence is TGTGCCTGGATCGGGCTGAACACTGAAGCTTTCTTT.

The V call is TRBV7-3, the J call TRBJ2-1; 9 nucleotides match TRBD2. Losses at the gene ends were 2 bases for V and 10 bases for J; bases not matched to a gene: 12. Germline CDR1 SGHTA, CDR2 FQGTGA. CDR3 length: 16 residues. The CDR3 protein is CASSLGISGRRREQFF. CDR3 nucleotides: TGTGCCAGCAGCTTAGGTATTAGCGGGAGAAGGCGGGAGCAGTTCTTC.